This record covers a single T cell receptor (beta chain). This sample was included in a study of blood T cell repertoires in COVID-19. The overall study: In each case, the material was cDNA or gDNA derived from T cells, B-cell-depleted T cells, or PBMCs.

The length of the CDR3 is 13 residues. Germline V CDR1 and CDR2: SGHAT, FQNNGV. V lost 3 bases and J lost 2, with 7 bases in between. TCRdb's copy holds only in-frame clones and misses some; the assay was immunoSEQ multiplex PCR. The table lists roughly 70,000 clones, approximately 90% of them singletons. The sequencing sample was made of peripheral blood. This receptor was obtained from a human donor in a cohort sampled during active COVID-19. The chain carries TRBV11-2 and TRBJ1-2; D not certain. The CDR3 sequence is CASSFGANYGYTF. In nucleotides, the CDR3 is TGTGCCAGCAGCTTCGGTGCGAACTATGGCTACACCTTC.